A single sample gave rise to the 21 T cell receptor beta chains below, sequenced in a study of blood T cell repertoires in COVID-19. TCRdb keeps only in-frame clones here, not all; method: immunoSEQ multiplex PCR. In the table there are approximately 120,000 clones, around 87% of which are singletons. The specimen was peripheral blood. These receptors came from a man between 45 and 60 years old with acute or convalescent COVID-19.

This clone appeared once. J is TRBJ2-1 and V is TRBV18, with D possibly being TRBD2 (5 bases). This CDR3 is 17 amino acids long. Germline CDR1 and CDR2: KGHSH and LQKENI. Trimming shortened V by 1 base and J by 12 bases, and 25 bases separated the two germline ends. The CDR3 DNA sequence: TGTGCCAGCTCACCACAACCGATCGGGGTCCTTGATATAGGGCAGTTCTTC. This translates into CASSPQPIGVLDIGQFF.

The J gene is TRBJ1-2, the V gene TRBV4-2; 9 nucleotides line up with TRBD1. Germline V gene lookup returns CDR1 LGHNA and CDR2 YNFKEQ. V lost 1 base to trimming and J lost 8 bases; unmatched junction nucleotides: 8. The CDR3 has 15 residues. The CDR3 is CASSQVGTGGGGYTF. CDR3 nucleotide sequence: TGTGCCAGCAGCCAAGTGGGAACAGGGGGCGGGGGCTACACCTTC.

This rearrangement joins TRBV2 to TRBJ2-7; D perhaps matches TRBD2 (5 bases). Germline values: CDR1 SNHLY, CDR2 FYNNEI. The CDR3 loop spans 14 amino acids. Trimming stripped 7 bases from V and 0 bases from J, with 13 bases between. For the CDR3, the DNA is TGTGCCAGCAAGGTTCAGCGGAGCTCCTACGAGCAGTACTTC. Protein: CASKVQRSSYEQYF.

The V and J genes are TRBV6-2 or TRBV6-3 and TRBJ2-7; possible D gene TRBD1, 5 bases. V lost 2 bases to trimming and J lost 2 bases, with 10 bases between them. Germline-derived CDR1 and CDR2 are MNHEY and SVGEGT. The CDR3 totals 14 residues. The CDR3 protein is CASSYAGLPYEQYF. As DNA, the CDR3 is TGTGCCAGCAGTTACGCAGGGTTGCCCTACGAGCAGTACTTC.

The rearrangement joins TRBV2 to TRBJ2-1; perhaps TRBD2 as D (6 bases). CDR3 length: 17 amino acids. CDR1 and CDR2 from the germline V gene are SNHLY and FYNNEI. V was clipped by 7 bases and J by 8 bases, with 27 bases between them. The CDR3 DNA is TGTGCCAGCACCGAACCACTGGGACTCCCGGATTCAGATGAGCAGTTCTTC. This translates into CASTEPLGLPDSDEQFF.

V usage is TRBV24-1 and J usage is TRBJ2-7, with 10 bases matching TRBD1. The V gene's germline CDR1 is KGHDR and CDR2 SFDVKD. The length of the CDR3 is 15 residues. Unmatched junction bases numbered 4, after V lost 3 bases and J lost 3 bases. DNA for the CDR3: TGTGCCACCAGTGATCTGGGGGACAGGGGCTACGAGCAGTACTTC. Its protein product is CATSDLGDRGYEQYF.

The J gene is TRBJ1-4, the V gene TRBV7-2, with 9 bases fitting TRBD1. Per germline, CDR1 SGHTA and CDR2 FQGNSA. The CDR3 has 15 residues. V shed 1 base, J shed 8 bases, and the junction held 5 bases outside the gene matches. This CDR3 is CASSLDTGGNEKLFF. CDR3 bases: TGTGCCAGCAGCTTAGATACAGGGGGCAACGAAAAACTGTTTTTT.

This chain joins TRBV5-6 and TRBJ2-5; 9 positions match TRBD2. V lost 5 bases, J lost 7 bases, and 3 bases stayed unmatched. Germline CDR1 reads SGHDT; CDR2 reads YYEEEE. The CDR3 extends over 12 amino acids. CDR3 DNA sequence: TGTGCCAGCAGTTTGACTAGCGGGACCCAGTACTTC. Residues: CASSLTSGTQYF.

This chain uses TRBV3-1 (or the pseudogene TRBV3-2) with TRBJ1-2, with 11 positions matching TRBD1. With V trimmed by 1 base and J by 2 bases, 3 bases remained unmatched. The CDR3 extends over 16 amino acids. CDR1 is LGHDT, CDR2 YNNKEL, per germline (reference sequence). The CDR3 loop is CASSQAGTGGNYGYTF. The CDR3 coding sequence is TGTGCCAGCAGCCAAGCCGGGACAGGGGGAAACTATGGCTACACCTTC.

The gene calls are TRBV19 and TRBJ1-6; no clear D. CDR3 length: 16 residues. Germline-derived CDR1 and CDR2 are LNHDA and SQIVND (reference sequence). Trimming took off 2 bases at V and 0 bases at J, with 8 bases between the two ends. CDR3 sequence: CASSISGSSYNSPLHF. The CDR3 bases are TGTGCCAGTAGTATAAGCGGAAGCTCCTATAATTCACCCCTCCACTTT.

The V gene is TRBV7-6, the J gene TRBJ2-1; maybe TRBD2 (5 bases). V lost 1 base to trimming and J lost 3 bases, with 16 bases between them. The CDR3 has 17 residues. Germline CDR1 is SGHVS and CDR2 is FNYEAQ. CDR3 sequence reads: CASSLVRRELVYNEQFF. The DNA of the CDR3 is TGTGCCAGCAGCTTAGTAAGAAGGGAGTTGGTCTACAATGAGCAGTTCTTC.

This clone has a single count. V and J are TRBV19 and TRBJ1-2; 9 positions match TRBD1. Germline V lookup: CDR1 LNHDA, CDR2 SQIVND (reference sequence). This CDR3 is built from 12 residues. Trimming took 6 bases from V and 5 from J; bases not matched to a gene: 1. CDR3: CASRTGGYGYTF. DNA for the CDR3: TGTGCCAGTAGGACAGGGGGGTATGGCTACACCTTC.

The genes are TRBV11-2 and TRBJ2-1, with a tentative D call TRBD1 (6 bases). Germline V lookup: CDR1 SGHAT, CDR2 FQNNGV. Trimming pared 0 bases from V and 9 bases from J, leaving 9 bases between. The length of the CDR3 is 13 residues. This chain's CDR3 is CASSLDPRGEQFF. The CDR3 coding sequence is TGTGCCAGCAGCTTAGATCCCAGGGGTGAGCAGTTCTTC.

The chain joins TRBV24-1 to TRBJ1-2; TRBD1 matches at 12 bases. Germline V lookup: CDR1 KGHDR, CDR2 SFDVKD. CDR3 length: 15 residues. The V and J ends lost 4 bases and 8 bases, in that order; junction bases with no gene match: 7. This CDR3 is CATSDRPGTGGGYTF. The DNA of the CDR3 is TGTGCCACCAGTGACAGGCCCGGGACAGGGGGCGGCTACACCTTC.

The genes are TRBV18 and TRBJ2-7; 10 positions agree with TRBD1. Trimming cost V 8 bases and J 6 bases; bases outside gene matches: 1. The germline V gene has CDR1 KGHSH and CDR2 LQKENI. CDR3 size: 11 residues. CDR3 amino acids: CASGQGGEQYF. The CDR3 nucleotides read TGTGCCAGCGGACAGGGGGGCGAGCAGTACTTC. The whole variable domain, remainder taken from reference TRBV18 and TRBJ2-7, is NAGVMQNPRHLVRRRGQEARLRCSPMKGHSHVYWYRQLPEEGLKFMVYLQKENIIDESGMPKERFSAEFPKEGPSILRIQQVVRGDSAAYFCASGQGGEQYFGPGTRLTVT.

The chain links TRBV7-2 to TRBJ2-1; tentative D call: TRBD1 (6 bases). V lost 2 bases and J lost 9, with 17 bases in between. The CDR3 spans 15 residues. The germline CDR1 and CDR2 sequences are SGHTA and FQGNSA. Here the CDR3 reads CASSLMTGTWGEQFF. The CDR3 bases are TGTGCCAGCAGCTTAATGACAGGAACATGGGGTGAGCAGTTCTTC.

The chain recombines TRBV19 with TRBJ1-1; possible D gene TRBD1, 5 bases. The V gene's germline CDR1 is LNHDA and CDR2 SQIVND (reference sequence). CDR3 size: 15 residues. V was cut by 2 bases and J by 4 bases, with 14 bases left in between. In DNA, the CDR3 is TGTGCCAGTAGTATAAGGTTGGGGCCGGGCACTGAAGCTTTCTTT. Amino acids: CASSIRLGPGTEAFF.

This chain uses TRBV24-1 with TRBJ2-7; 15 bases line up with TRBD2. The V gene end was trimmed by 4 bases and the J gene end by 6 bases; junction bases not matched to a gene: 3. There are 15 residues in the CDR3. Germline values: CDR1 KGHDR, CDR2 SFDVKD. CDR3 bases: TGTGCCACCAGTGACTCGGGACTAGCGGGAGGCGAGCAGTACTTC. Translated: CATSDSGLAGGEQYF.

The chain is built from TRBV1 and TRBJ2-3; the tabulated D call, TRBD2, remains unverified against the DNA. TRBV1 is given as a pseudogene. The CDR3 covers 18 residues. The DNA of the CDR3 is TGCACCAGCCCCCAGGGACTAGCGGGGTCACCTGGCACAGATACGCAGTATTTT. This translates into CTSPQGLAGSPGTDTQYF.

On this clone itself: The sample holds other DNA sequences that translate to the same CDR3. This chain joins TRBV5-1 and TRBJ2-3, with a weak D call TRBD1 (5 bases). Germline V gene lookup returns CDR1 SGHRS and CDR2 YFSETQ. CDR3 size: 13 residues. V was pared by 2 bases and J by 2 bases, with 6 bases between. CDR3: CASSFRDTDTQYF. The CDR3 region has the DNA TGCGCCAGCAGCTTCAGGGACACAGATACGCAGTATTTT.

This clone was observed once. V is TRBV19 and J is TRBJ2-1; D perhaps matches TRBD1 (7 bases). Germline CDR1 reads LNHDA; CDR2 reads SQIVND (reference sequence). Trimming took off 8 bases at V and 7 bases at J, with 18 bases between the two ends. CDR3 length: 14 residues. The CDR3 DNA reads TGTGCCAGTCGGGACAGCTCCGCGGGGAATGAGCAGTTCTTC. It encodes CASRDSSAGNEQFF.